The T cell receptor beta chain described here comes from a study of blood T cell repertoires in COVID-19 (dated by TCRdb to about 2020). As for the study more broadly: Samples from collaborators originated in the United States, Italy and Spain and spanned both the acute and convalescent phases of COVID-19. The material from the prospective study consisted of cDNA or gDNA derived from T cells, B-cell-depleted T cells, or PBMCs. Subjects who had been exposed to COVID-19, were actively infected with it, or had recovered from it provided the deeply sampled blood TCRbeta repertoires that made up the dataset. A freely available public database, intended as a resource for researchers studying the immune response to SARS-CoV-2, is where the repertoires were released. The samples were drawn from the first 160 participants of the ongoing ImmuneRACE study and from 1,254 subjects provided by 6 global collaborators. Nearly every sample came with metadata listing a de-identified subject ID, COVID-19 status, age in years and sex. Where available, HLA class I and class II types were taken from metadata supplied by the sample provider and were not determined by assay-based typing.

With regard to this clone: What this receptor recognizes is not known. No base qualities exist here, and no much larger clone lies one base off it.

Overall study outcomes, separate from this receptor: The amount of clinical and demographic metadata varied by source and participant and was provided uncurated.

From cysteine to phenylalanine, the CDR3 is 14 amino acids long. Here the CDR3 DNA is all that survives: 42 bases in frame from base 1. As encoded in the germline V gene, CDR1 is SGHRS while CDR2 is YFSETQ. Trimming accounts for 4 bases at V and 5 bases at J, while the number of junction bases matched to no gene is 6. TCRbeta CDR3 regions were amplified from genomic DNA using the immunoSEQ Assay, a bias-controlled multiplex PCR. On the study's bioinformatics: Nucleated cell counts per sample were estimated from amplification of reference gene primers within the assay. To quantify the absolute abundance of each unique TCRbeta CDR3 rearrangement, sequence reads were collapsed and filtered. For each sample, productive Simpson clonality was calculated as the square root of Simpson's diversity index across productive rearrangements. This immuneACCESS table, as held by TCRdb, lists in-frame sequences with V and J called but not all clones. Of the missing ones, under half trace to an unresolved V gene in checked studies; the others have no known cause. The V and J calls and clone size were taken over from that table, and D and trimming were inferred from the DNA. In this sample the table shows some 110,000 clones, 70% to 80% of which occur a single time. The ten biggest clones cover about 0.85% of the sample.

Collaborating institutions collected whole blood in K2EDTA tubes following their own protocols. For TCRbeta analysis, collaborator samples were shipped as frozen whole blood, as isolated PBMCs, or as DNA extracted from either sample type. Sequencing used peripheral blood. The TCR was taken from a human donor with acute or convalescent COVID-19. The donor label of this sample is uncertain. Recombination joined TRBV5-1 with TRBJ2-1; TRBD1 fits 7 bases in the junction. The CDR3 sequence is CASSPRDRNNEQFF. The nucleotide sequence is given as TGCGCCAGCAGCCCAAGGGACAGAAACAATGAGCAGTTCTTC.